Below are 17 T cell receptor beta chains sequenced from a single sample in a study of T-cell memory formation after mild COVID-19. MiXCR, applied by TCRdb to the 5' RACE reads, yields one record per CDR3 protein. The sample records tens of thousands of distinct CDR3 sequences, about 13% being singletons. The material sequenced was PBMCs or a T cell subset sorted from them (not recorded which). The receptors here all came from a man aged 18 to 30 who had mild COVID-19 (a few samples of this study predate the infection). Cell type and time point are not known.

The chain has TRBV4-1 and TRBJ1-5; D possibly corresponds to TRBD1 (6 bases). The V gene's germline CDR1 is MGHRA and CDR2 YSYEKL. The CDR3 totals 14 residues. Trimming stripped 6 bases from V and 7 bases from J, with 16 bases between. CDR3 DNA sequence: TGCGCCAGCAGTGGCGGGACACCCGCCCAGCCCCAGCATTTT. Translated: CASSGGTPAQPQHF.

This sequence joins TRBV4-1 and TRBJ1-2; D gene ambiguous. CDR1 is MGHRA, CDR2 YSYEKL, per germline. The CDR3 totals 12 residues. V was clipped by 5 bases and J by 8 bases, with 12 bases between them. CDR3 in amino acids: CASSYGLGGYTF. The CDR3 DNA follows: TGCGCCAGCAGCTACGGGCTTGGGGGCTACACCTTC.

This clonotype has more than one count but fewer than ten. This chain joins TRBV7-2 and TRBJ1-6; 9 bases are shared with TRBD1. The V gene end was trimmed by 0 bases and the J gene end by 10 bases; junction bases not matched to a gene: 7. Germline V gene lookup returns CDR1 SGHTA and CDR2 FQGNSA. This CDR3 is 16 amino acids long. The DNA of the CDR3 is TGTGCCAGCAGCTTAGCACTTCGGACAGGGGCCTCACCCCTCCACTTT. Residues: CASSLALRTGASPLHF.

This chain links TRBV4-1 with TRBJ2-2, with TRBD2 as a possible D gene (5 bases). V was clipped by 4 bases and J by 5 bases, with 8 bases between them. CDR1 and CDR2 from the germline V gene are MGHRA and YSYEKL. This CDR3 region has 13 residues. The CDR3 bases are TGCGCCAGCAGCCGTAGCGAAACCGGGGAGCTGTTTTTT. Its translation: CASSRSETGELFF.

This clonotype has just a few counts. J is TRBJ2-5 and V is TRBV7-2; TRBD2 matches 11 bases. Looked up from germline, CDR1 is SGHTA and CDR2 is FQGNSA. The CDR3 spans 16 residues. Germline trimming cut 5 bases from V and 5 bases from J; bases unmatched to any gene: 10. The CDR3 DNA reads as TGTGCCAGCAGCGCAGTTAGCGGGGGGGCCGGGGAGACCCAGTACTTC. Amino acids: CASSAVSGGAGETQYF.

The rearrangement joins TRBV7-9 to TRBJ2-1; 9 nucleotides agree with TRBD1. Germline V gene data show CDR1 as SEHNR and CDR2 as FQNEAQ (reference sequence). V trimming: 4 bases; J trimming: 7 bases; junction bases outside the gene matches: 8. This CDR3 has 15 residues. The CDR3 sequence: CASSWTGTGSNEQFF. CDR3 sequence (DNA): TGTGCCAGCAGCTGGACCGGGACAGGGAGTAATGAGCAGTTCTTC.

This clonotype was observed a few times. The CDR3 DNA follows: TGTGCCAGCAGCTACCCGGGACTAGCGGGGCAAGAGACCCAGTACTTC. Translation: CASSYPGLAGQETQYF. The chain uses TRBV5-5 and TRBJ2-5, with 13 bases fitting TRBD2. From germline, CDR1 is SGHKS and CDR2 YYEKEE (reference sequence). The CDR3 is made up of 16 amino acids. Trimming cost V 3 bases and J 2 bases; bases outside gene matches: 4.

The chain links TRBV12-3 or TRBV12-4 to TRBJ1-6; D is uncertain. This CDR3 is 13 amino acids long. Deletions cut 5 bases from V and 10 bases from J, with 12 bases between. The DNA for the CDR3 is TGTGCCAGCAGTCCGGGCGGGGTCTCACCCCTCCACTTT. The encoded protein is CASSPGGVSPLHF.

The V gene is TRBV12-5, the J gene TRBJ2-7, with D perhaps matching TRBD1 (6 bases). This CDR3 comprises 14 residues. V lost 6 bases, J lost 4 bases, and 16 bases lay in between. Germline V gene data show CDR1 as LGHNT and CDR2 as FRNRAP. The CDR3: CASGPHGRGYEQYF. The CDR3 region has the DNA TGTGCTAGTGGCCCCCACGGCAGGGGATACGAGCAGTACTTC.

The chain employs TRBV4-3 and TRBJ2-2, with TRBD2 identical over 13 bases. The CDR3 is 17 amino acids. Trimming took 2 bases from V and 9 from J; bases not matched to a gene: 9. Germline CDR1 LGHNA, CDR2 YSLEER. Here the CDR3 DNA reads TGCGCCAGCAGCCAATGGGAGTGGACTAGCGGGGGAAGGGAGCTGTTTTTT. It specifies CASSQWEWTSGGRELFF.

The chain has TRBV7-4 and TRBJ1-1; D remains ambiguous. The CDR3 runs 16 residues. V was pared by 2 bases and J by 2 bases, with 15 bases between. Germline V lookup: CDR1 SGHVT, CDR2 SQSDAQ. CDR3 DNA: TGTGCCAGCAGCTTACAGCGGACGGACTATAACACTGAAGCTTTCTTT. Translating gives CASSLQRTDYNTEAFF.

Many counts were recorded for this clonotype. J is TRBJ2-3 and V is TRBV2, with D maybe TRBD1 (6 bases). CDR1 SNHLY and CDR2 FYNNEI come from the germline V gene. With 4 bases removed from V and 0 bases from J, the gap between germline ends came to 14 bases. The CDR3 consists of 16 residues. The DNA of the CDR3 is TGTGCCAGCAGTGGACCCAGGGGTGCAAGCACAGATACGCAGTATTTT. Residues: CASSGPRGASTDTQYF.

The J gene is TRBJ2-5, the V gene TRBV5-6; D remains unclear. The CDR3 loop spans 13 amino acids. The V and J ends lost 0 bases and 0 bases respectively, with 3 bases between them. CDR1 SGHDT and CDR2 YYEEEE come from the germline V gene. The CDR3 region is CASSLDYQETQYF. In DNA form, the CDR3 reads TGTGCCAGCAGCTTGGACTACCAAGAGACCCAGTACTTC.

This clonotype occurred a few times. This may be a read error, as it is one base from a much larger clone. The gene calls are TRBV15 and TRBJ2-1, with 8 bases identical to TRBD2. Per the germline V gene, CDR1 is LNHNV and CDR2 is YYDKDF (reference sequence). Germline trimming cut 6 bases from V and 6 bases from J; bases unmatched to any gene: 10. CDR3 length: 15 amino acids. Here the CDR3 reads CATSSGGAPSNEQFF. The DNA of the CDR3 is TGTGCCACCAGTTCCGGGGGGGCCCCCTCCAATGAGCAGTTCTTC.

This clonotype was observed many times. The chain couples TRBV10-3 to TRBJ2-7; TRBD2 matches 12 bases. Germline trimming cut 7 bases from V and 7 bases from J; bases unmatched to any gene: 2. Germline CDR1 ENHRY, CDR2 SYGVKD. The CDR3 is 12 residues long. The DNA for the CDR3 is TGTGCCATCAAGGGGACTAGCGGGGAGCAGTACGTC. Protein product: CAIKGTSGEQYV.

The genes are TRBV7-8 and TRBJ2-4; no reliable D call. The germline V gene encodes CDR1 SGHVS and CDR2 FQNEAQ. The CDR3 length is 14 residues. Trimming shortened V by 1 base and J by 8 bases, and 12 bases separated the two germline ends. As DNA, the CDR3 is TGTGCCAGCAGCTTAGAGTTGGACCCGGACATTCAGTACTTC. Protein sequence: CASSLELDPDIQYF.

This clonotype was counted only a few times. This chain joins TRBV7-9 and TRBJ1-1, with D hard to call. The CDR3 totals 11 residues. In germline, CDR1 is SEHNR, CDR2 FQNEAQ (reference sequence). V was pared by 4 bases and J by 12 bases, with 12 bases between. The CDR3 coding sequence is TGTGCCAGCAGCTCCGACTCGATTTCTTTCTTT. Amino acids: CASSSDSISFF. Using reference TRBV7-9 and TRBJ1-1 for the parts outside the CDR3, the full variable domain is DTGVSQNPRHKITKRGQNVTFRCDPISEHNRLYWYRQTLGQGPEFLTYFQNEAQLEKSRLLSDRFSAERPKGSFSTLEIQRTEQGDSAMYLCASSSDSISFFGQGTRLTVV.